These 10 T cell receptor beta chains were sequenced from one sample in a study of T cell repertoires in cytomegalovirus infection. One entry per CDR3 protein, called by TCRdb with MiXCR from the reads. In the table there are about 740,000 distinct CDR3 sequences, approximately 34% of which are singletons. Sequencing was carried out using PBMCs. Receptors originate from a human donor in good health (CMV status not recorded). Some clones in this sample may be carry-over from other donors' samples.

In its sample, this clonotype was seen a few times. CDR3 amino acids: CASSFAGVSTEAFF. In nucleotides, the CDR3 is TGTGCCAGCAGTTTTGCAGGGGTGAGCACTGAAGCTTTCTTT. The chain carries TRBV27 and TRBJ1-1; possibly TRBD1 for D (6 bases). CDR1 MNHEY and CDR2 SMNVEV come from the germline V gene (reference sequence). The V and J ends lost 3 bases and 4 bases respectively, with 12 bases between them. CDR3 size: 14 residues.

This rearrangement joins TRBV27 to TRBJ1-1, with 8 bases lining up with TRBD1. The J segment lost 5 bases and the V segment lost 6 bases, leaving 8 bases of the junction unmatched. The germline gives CDR1 MNHEY, CDR2 SMNVEV (reference sequence). The CDR3 is 14 residues long. In DNA, the CDR3 is TGTGCCAGCAGGCCTCAGACAGGGGTGACTGAAGCTTTCTTT. Amino acids: CASRPQTGVTEAFF.

The chain uses TRBV7-9 and TRBJ2-1; 7 bases match TRBD2. The V and J ends lost 5 bases and 1 base, in that order; junction bases with no gene match: 8. The CDR3 totals 16 residues. Germline V CDR1 and CDR2: SEHNR, FQNEAQ (reference sequence). In DNA form, the CDR3 reads TGTGCCAGCAGCGGATCGGCGGGAGCGTCCTACAATGAGCAGTTCTTC. Its protein is CASSGSAGASYNEQFF.

This rearrangement joins TRBV27 to TRBJ1-6; no firm D call. V was shortened by 6 bases and J by 6 bases, with 12 bases between the two germline ends. The CDR3 extends over 14 amino acids. Germline assignment: CDR1 MNHEY and CDR2 SMNVEV (reference sequence). This CDR3 reads CASRKDFFNSPLHF. CDR3 nucleotide sequence: TGTGCCAGCAGGAAGGACTTTTTTAATTCACCCCTCCACTTT.

V is TRBV5-6 and J is TRBJ2-3, with D unresolved. Looked up from germline, CDR1 is SGHDT and CDR2 is YYEEEE. V dropped 2 bases and J dropped 1 base, with 8 bases sitting between them. The CDR3 totals 14 residues. The CDR3 region is CASSFDQGTDTQYF. The CDR3 DNA is TGTGCCAGCAGCTTTGATCAGGGCACAGATACGCAGTATTTT.

The chain uses TRBV12-3 or TRBV12-4 and TRBJ2-7; D assignment may be TRBD1 or TRBD2 (6 bases each). CDR3 length: 12 residues. Trimming removed 3 bases at V and 6 bases at J, with 9 bases between. CDR3 nucleotide sequence: TGTGCCAGCAGTTTCGAGGGGGGCGAGCAGTACTTC. Translating gives CASSFEGGEQYF.

The chain couples TRBV6-2 or TRBV6-3 to TRBJ2-1; 7 bases align to TRBD1. This CDR3 is 14 amino acids long. Germline V gene lookup returns CDR1 MNHEY and CDR2 SVGEGT. V was pared by 6 bases and J by 3 bases, with 5 bases of the junction left unmatched. This CDR3 reads CASRRQGYYNEQFF. DNA for the CDR3: TGTGCCAGCAGGAGACAGGGCTACTACAATGAGCAGTTCTTC.

This chain connects TRBV12-3 or TRBV12-4 to TRBJ2-2, with D possibly TRBD1 on 5 matching bases. The V end lost 7 bases, the J end lost 0 bases, and 15 bases lay between the germline ends. The CDR3 is made up of 16 amino acids. The CDR3 protein is CASTSFETANTGELFF. CDR3 coding DNA: TGTGCCAGCACCTCGTTTGAGACAGCGAACACCGGGGAGCTGTTTTTT.

Only a few counts were recorded for this clonotype. The chain couples TRBV10-3 to TRBJ2-1; 11 bases map to TRBD1. V shed 11 bases and J 3 bases; nucleotides not matched to a gene: 9. This CDR3 has 15 residues. The germline V gene has CDR1 ENHRY and CDR2 SYGVKD. Here the CDR3 reads CAASGGTGGYNEQFF. CDR3 DNA: TGTGCCGCATCGGGGGGGACAGGGGGCTACAATGAGCAGTTCTTC.

This clonotype was picked up a small number of times. CDR3 protein: CASSLSDTIYF. CDR3 nucleotides: TGTGCCAGCAGCCTGTCGGACACCATATATTTT. The chain uses TRBV5-5 and TRBJ1-3; no firm D call. Trimming pared 4 bases from V and 8 bases from J, leaving 7 bases between. The CDR3 totals 11 residues. The germline CDR1 and CDR2 sequences are SGHKS and YYEKEE (reference sequence). Supplemented by reference TRBV5-5 and TRBJ1-3, the full variable domain reads DAGVTQSPTHLIKTRGQQVTLRCSPISGHKSVSWYQQVLGQGPQFIFQYYEKEERGRGNFPDRFSARQFPNYSSELNVNALLLGDSALYLCASSLSDTIYFGEGSWLTVV.